This T cell receptor beta chain appears in the sequencing data of a study of cytotoxic CD8 clonotypes in ibrutinib-treated CLL. Overall study: The patients, under 13 relapsed/refractory and approximately 14 treatment-naive, included 17 who were IGHV unmutated. Partial response occurred in about 25 patients and complete response in 2; at median about 70 months, 14 remained remitted and some 12 progressed.

The assay was immunoSEQ multiplex PCR, and TCRdb's table has in-frame clones only and misses some. The sample lists some 120,000 clones, under 90% occurring once. Findings and limits, study-wide: The study found clonality rose at ibrutinib response, then fell toward baseline at progression.

Germline CDR1 is SGHRS and CDR2 is YFSETQ. The CDR3 runs 14 residues. V shed 1 base and J shed 9 bases, with 14 bases lying between them. For this clone: Its antigen is still unknown.

Material: PBMCs, obtained after 24 months of ibrutinib treatment. This chain joins TRBV5-1 and TRBJ1-3; TRBD1 is a possible D gene (5 bases). This clonotype was sampled from a human donor with chronic lymphocytic leukemia. In nucleotides, the CDR3 is TGCGCCAGCAGCTTGCAGGAGACAACAGGCACCATATATTTT. It yields the protein CASSLQETTGTIYF. The whole variable domain, filled in from reference TRBV5-1 and TRBJ1-3, reads KAGVTQTPRYLIKTRGQQVTLSCSPISGHRSVSWYQQTPGQGLQFLFEYFSETQRNKGNFPGRFSGRQFSNSRSEMNVSTLELGDSALYLCASSLQETTGTIYFGEGSWLTVV.